Each of the 14 T cell receptor beta chains below was sequenced from the same sample in a study of shared clonotypes between healthy human individuals. Repertoires were generated with immunoSEQ multiplex PCR, while TCRdb's copy carries only in-frame clones and drops some. In the table there are fewer than 1.8 million clones, roughly 98.5% of which are singletons. Sequencing was done on a sample of naive CD4+ T cells sorted from blood. Subset in this sample: CD45RA+ positively selected. Receptors originate from a man in his thirties or forties in good health.

For this clone: The sample carries other DNA sequences with the same CDR3. The chain carries TRBV5-1 and TRBJ1-3; tentative D call: TRBD1 (5 bases). Between the trimmed V and J ends, which lost 4 bases and 2 bases, there was a span of 10 bases. CDR3 length equals 14 residues. The germline V gene has CDR1 SGHRS and CDR2 YFSETQ. In nucleotides, the CDR3 is TGCGCCAGCAGCCCTCGGGGCCCTGGAAACACCATATATTTT. Translating gives CASSPRGPGNTIYF. Based on the CDR3 plus reference TRBV5-1 and TRBJ1-3, the full variable domain is KAGVTQTPRYLIKTRGQQVTLSCSPISGHRSVSWYQQTPGQGLQFLFEYFSETQRNKGNFPGRFSGRQFSNSRSEMNVSTLELGDSALYLCASSPRGPGNTIYFGEGSWLTVV.

The chain is built from TRBV18 and TRBJ1-4; possibly TRBD1 for D (5 bases). The germline gives CDR1 KGHSH, CDR2 LQKENI. This CDR3 region has 15 residues. Trimming took 3 bases from V and 5 from J, leaving 13 bases between them. CDR3 loop: CASSPIGGMNEKLFF. The CDR3 bases are TGTGCCAGCTCACCTATCGGGGGTATGAATGAAAAACTGTTTTTT.

The V call is TRBV29-1, the J call TRBJ2-1, with D possibly being TRBD2 (6 bases). From germline, CDR1 is SQVTM and CDR2 ANQGSEA. Trimming took off 6 bases at V and 7 bases at J, with 16 bases between the two ends. The CDR3 is made up of 13 amino acids. CDR3 in DNA: TGCAGCGTAAGGAGGGAGTCGGGTAATGAGCAGTTCTTC. It codes for CSVRRESGNEQFF.

Here the CDR3 DNA reads TGCGCCAGCAGCCAAGATCTCTGGGACAGGGGGGGCGAGCAGTACTTC. Amino acid sequence: CASSQDLWDRGGEQYF. V gene TRBV4-3 combines with J gene TRBJ2-7; 11 nucleotides agree with TRBD1. CDR1 and CDR2 (germline): LGHNA, YSLEER. Trimming cost V 0 bases and J 6 bases; bases outside gene matches: 7. The CDR3 runs 16 residues.

This rearrangement joins TRBV5-5 to TRBJ2-1; D call uncertain. V was cut by 2 bases and J by 5 bases, with 14 bases left in between. The CDR3 contains 15 residues. Germline values: CDR1 SGHKS, CDR2 YYEKEE (reference sequence). The CDR3 DNA reads as TGTGCCAGCAGCTTTTCTCCAGCCTATGACAATGAGCAGTTCTTC. Its protein product is CASSFSPAYDNEQFF.

This rearrangement joins TRBV11-3 to TRBJ1-1; no clear D. Trimming pared 4 bases from V and 1 base from J, leaving 16 bases between. This CDR3 spans 16 amino acids. Germline V gives CDR1 SGHNT, CDR2 YENEEA. This chain's CDR3 is CASSSPLGRRNTEAFF. As DNA, the CDR3 is TGTGCCAGCAGCTCCCCCCTGGGAAGAAGGAACACTGAAGCTTTCTTT. Together with reference TRBV11-3 and TRBJ1-1, the CDR3 gives the full variable domain: EAGVVQSPRYKIIEKKQPVAFWCNPISGHNTLYWYLQNLGQGPELLIRYENEEAVDDSQLPKDRFSAERLKGVDSTLKIQPAELGDSAVYLCASSSPLGRRNTEAFFGQGTRLTVV.

The rearrangement links TRBV19 to TRBJ2-5; D remains unclear. The CDR3 contains 13 residues. The V and J ends lost 4 bases and 2 bases respectively, with 8 bases between them. Looked up from germline, CDR1 is LNHDA and CDR2 is SQIVND (reference sequence). The CDR3 DNA follows: TGTGCCAGTAGTACGGGCCGACAAGAGACCCAGTACTTC. Translated, it gives CASSTGRQETQYF.

The genes are TRBV7-2 and TRBJ2-5, with 8 positions matching TRBD1. The CDR3 runs 16 residues. The germline CDR1 and CDR2 sequences are SGHTA and FQGNSA. The trim removed 4 bases at V and 8 bases at J, leaving 15 bases unmatched. The CDR3 region is CASSSVADRGKRTQYF. DNA for the CDR3: TGTGCCAGCAGCTCAGTGGCAGACAGGGGAAAACGTACCCAGTACTTC.

The rearrangement joins TRBV6-6 to TRBJ2-5; D is perhaps TRBD1 or TRBD2 (5 bases each). The CDR3 loop spans 16 amino acids. Looked up from germline, CDR1 is MNHNY and CDR2 is SVGAGI (reference sequence). The V end lost 6 bases, the J end lost 3 bases, and 20 bases lay between the germline ends. The CDR3 bases are TGTGCCAGCAGCCCCCCCCCGGGACGGCTTAAAGAGACCCAGTACTTC. This gives the protein CASSPPPGRLKETQYF.

This chain uses TRBV6-5 with TRBJ1-2, with 8 positions matching TRBD1. Germline V gives CDR1 MNHEY, CDR2 SVGAGI. CDR3 length: 14 residues. J lost 7 bases, V lost 2 bases, and 6 bases had no gene match. Here the CDR3 DNA reads TGTGCCAGCAGTTACCTCTCAGGGGGCGGTGGCTACACCTTC. Its protein is CASSYLSGGGGYTF.

Concerning this clone: This sample also contains other DNA sequences that code for the same CDR3. This sequence joins TRBV5-5 and TRBJ2-3; D gene unclear. CDR3 size: 12 residues. V was trimmed by 0 bases and J by 2 bases, leaving 1 base between them. Germline V CDR1 and CDR2: SGHKS, YYEKEE (reference sequence). The CDR3 loop reads CASSLDTDTQYF. As DNA, the CDR3 is TGTGCCAGCAGCTTGGACACAGATACGCAGTATTTT.

A note on this clone: The identical CDR3 is also encoded by other nucleotide sequences in the sample. This chain uses TRBV7-3 with TRBJ2-7; D is possibly TRBD2 (6 bases). This CDR3 region has 13 residues. V was pared by 3 bases and J by 3 bases, with 9 bases between. Germline CDR1 and CDR2: SGHTA and FQGTGA. CDR3 DNA sequence: TGTGCCAGCAGCTTGGGACTGAGCTACGAGCAGTACTTC. Its translation is CASSLGLSYEQYF.

The chain carries TRBV2 and TRBJ2-1, with 10 nucleotides matching TRBD2. The CDR3 is 15 residues long. V gave up 10 bases and J gave up 2 bases; unmatched junction bases: 8. Germline CDR1 SNHLY, CDR2 FYNNEI. The CDR3: CATTLGLATYNEQFF. For the CDR3, the DNA is TGTGCCACAACTCTGGGACTAGCGACCTACAATGAGCAGTTCTTC.

The CDR3 nucleotides read TGTGCCAGCAGACCGGGACAGAGTTTTATCGATGAGCAGTTCTTC. Translation: CASRPGQSFIDEQFF. The chain links TRBV19 to TRBJ2-1; 7 bases line up with TRBD1. V trimming: 9 bases; J trimming: 8 bases; junction bases outside the gene matches: 16. CDR3 length: 15 amino acids. Germline loops: CDR1 LNHDA, CDR2 SQIVND (reference sequence).